Following are 25 T cell receptor beta chains from one sample sequenced in a study of shared clonotypes between healthy human individuals. This table comes from immunoSEQ multiplex PCR, and its TCRdb copy is limited to in-frame clones, with some not included. The sample records about 980,000 clones, less than 85% being singletons. Sequencing used memory CD4+ T cells sorted from blood. Subset defined: CD45RA-negative fraction. Receptors originate from a man aged 18 to 35 in good health.

The chain is built from TRBV27 and TRBJ1-2, with 7 bases lining up with TRBD1. This CDR3 region has 16 residues. The ends lost 4 bases at V and 4 bases at J; junction bases unmatched: 12. Germline V CDR1 and CDR2: MNHEY, SMNVEV (reference sequence). This chain's CDR3 is CASSSARQGASYGYTF. CDR3 bases: TGTGCCAGCAGTTCGGCCCGACAGGGAGCTAGCTATGGCTACACCTTC.

This sequence joins TRBV6-6 and TRBJ2-4; 7 bases are shared with TRBD2. V gave up 5 bases and J gave up 8 bases; unmatched junction bases: 9. The germline V gene has CDR1 MNHNY and CDR2 SVGAGI (reference sequence). This CDR3 spans 14 amino acids. This CDR3 is CASSEPGGHYIQYF. For the CDR3, the DNA is TGTGCCAGCAGTGAGCCGGGAGGACATTACATTCAGTACTTC.

The table lists this clone with a count of one. V is TRBV7-9 and J is TRBJ1-1; D perhaps matches TRBD1 (5 bases). Trimming shortened V by 0 bases and J by 0 bases, and 8 bases separated the two germline ends. Germline V gene sequence: CDR1 SEHNR, CDR2 FQNEAQ (reference sequence). CDR3 size: 15 residues. CDR3 amino acids: CASSLAGRVNTEAFF. Here the CDR3 DNA reads TGTGCCAGCAGCTTAGCGGGCAGGGTGAACACTGAAGCTTTCTTT.

This sequence joins TRBV4-1 and TRBJ2-5; D gene ambiguous. Trimming stripped 5 bases from V and 1 base from J, with 17 bases between. The germline V gene encodes CDR1 MGHRA and CDR2 YSYEKL. The CDR3 length is 16 residues. The CDR3 DNA follows: TGCGCCAGCAGCAAACTGGCGGCCATACCCCAAGAGACCCAGTACTTC. It yields the protein CASSKLAAIPQETQYF.

This clone has just one count. The rearrangement uses TRBV5-1 and TRBJ2-2; 8 bases align to TRBD1. CDR1 is SGHRS, CDR2 YFSETQ, per germline. Trimming cost V 2 bases and J 4 bases; bases outside gene matches: 4. The CDR3 loop spans 15 amino acids. This CDR3 is CASSFDGQGTGELFF. DNA for the CDR3: TGCGCCAGCAGCTTTGACGGACAGGGCACCGGGGAGCTGTTTTTT.

The V call is TRBV5-4, the J call TRBJ2-2; the D gene is possibly TRBD1 (6 bases). Germline loops: CDR1 SGHNT, CDR2 YYREEE (reference sequence). This CDR3 is built from 16 residues. V was pared by 4 bases and J by 0 bases, with 13 bases between. The CDR3 nucleotides read TGTGCCAGCAGCCGACAGGACCTAACGAACACCGGGGAGCTGTTTTTT. The encoded protein is CASSRQDLTNTGELFF.

This chain links TRBV11-1 with TRBJ2-7; D not resolved. The CDR3 spans 14 residues. Trimming took 1 base from V and 1 from J, leaving 8 bases between them. Germline CDR1 SGHAT, CDR2 FQDESV (reference sequence). As DNA, the CDR3 is TGTGCCAGCAGCTTAGTAACAGATTCCTACGAGCAGTACTTC. Its protein product is CASSLVTDSYEQYF.

This chain connects TRBV6-6 to TRBJ1-1; D not certain. The CDR3 covers 13 residues. The germline V and J ends were trimmed by 8 bases and 0 bases, with 10 bases remaining between them. Germline loops: CDR1 MNHNY, CDR2 SVGAGI (reference sequence). The CDR3 region has the DNA TGTGCCAGCGGAACCCTCATGAACACTGAAGCTTTCTTT. Encoded protein: CASGTLMNTEAFF.

The rearrangement joins TRBV28 to TRBJ2-7; 8 bases match TRBD2. The V gene's germline CDR1 is MDHEN and CDR2 SYDVKM. CDR3 length: 15 amino acids. V lost 5 bases, J lost 3 bases, and 9 bases stayed unmatched. CDR3 loop: CASSTPGLGLYEQYF. As DNA, the CDR3 is TGTGCCAGCAGTACGCCGGGACTAGGCCTCTACGAGCAGTACTTC.

The V and J genes are TRBV6-1 and TRBJ2-7; 7 positions agree with TRBD1. Germline lookup yields CDR1 MNHNS and CDR2 SASEGT. This CDR3 is 14 amino acids long. The V segment lost 6 bases and the J segment 3 bases; nucleotides outside the gene matches: 8. This CDR3 is CASSPGQTFYEQYF. CDR3 bases: TGTGCCAGCAGCCCGGGACAGACGTTCTACGAGCAGTACTTC.

The rearrangement links TRBV4-3 to TRBJ2-4, with D possibly matching TRBD2 (5 bases). The CDR3 length is 16 residues. Germline V CDR1 and CDR2: LGHNA, YSLEER. The V end was cut by 2 bases, the J end by 7 bases, with 18 bases between. CDR3 coding DNA: TGCGCCAGCAGCCAACAATGGGCAGAGGGAAGGAACATTCAGTACTTC. This codes for CASSQQWAEGRNIQYF.

The V gene is TRBV2, the J gene TRBJ2-7; 9 nucleotides agree with TRBD1. V shed 6 bases, J shed 4 bases, and the junction held 10 bases outside the gene matches. Germline assignment: CDR1 SNHLY and CDR2 FYNNEI. This CDR3 has 15 amino acids. The CDR3 sequence is CASSVNRGLRYEQYF. For the CDR3, the DNA is TGTGCCAGCAGCGTTAACAGGGGGCTAAGGTACGAGCAGTACTTC.

The chain couples TRBV5-6 to TRBJ1-6, with 8 bases lining up with TRBD1. CDR3 length equals 16 residues. V shed 4 bases and J 9 bases; nucleotides not matched to a gene: 12. Germline-derived CDR1 and CDR2 are SGHDT and YYEEEE. CDR3 nucleotide sequence: TGTGCCAGCAGCCTCGCAGGGGGCGCGGGCGGTTCACCCCTCCACTTT. It translates to CASSLAGGAGGSPLHF.

The chain carries TRBV7-9 and TRBJ2-2; possibly TRBD1 for D (6 bases). This CDR3 is 14 amino acids long. CDR1 is SEHNR, CDR2 FQNEAQ, per germline (reference sequence). The V end lost 7 bases, the J end lost 4 bases, and 13 bases lay between the germline ends. For the CDR3, the DNA is TGTGCCAGCAACCCCCAGGGGCGCACCGGGGAGCTGTTTTTT. Its translation: CASNPQGRTGELFF. The complete variable domain, with remaining parts taken from reference TRBV7-9 and TRBJ2-2, reads DTGVSQNPRHKITKRGQNVTFRCDPISEHNRLYWYRQTLGQGPEFLTYFQNEAQLEKSRLLSDRFSAERPKGSFSTLEIQRTEQGDSAMYLCASNPQGRTGELFFGEGSRLTVL.

The chain uses TRBV9 and TRBJ1-3; perhaps TRBD1 as D (5 bases). Germline loops: CDR1 SGDLS, CDR2 YYNGEE. The CDR3 extends over 15 amino acids. Between the trimmed V and J ends, which lost 2 bases and 1 base, there was a span of 10 bases. As DNA, the CDR3 is TGTGCCAGCAGCGTCAATCAGGGATCTGGAAACACCATATATTTT. This encodes CASSVNQGSGNTIYF.

The chain couples TRBV29-1 to TRBJ1-1; D possibly corresponds to TRBD1 (5 bases). In germline, CDR1 is SQVTM, CDR2 ANQGSEA. V lost 0 bases and J lost 6, with 8 bases in between. CDR3 size: 12 residues. The chain's CDR3 is CSVEDTGAEAFF. The CDR3 DNA reads TGCAGCGTTGAAGATACGGGGGCTGAAGCTTTCTTT.

The DNA for the CDR3 is TGTGCCAGCAGGTCGGGGGAGGGAGCGGGCTACGAGCAGTACTTC. It encodes CASRSGEGAGYEQYF. The chain carries TRBV6-5 and TRBJ2-7; 7 positions agree with TRBD2. V lost 6 bases and J lost 3; bases outside the gene matches: 11. Germline V gene data show CDR1 as MNHEY and CDR2 as SVGAGI. CDR3 length equals 15 residues.

A word on this clone: The sample contains more than one DNA sequence encoding this CDR3. V and J are TRBV10-1 and TRBJ1-1, with no clear D. V was shortened by 0 bases and J by 1 base, with 3 bases between the two germline ends. From germline, CDR1 is WNHNN and CDR2 SYGVQD (reference sequence). The CDR3 consists of 13 residues. The CDR3 reads CASSESGNTEAFF. The CDR3 DNA is TGCGCCAGCAGTGAGTCAGGGAACACTGAAGCTTTCTTT.

This clone was seen a few times. The genes are TRBV7-6 and TRBJ2-2; the D gene is possibly TRBD1 (5 bases). CDR3 length: 14 amino acids. V gave up 5 bases and J gave up 7 bases, with 14 bases separating them. Germline-derived CDR1 and CDR2 are SGHVS and FNYEAQ. CDR3 loop: CASSVVDNVGELFF. In nucleotides, the CDR3 is TGTGCCAGCAGCGTCGTGGACAACGTCGGGGAGCTGTTTTTT. Filled out from reference TRBV7-6 and TRBJ2-2, the complete variable domain reads GAGVSQSPRYKVTKRGQDVALRCDPISGHVSLYWYRQALGQGPEFLTYFNYEAQQDKSGLPNDRFSAERPEGSISTLTIQRTEQRDSAMYRCASSVVDNVGELFFGEGSRLTVL.

The chain's CDR3 is CASSHWGRGRETQYF. The CDR3, as DNA: TGCGCCAGCAGCCACTGGGGCAGGGGAAGGGAGACCCAGTACTTC. The gene calls are TRBV4-1 and TRBJ2-5; D is possibly TRBD1 (6 bases). This CDR3 region has 15 residues. Germline assignment: CDR1 MGHRA and CDR2 YSYEKL. The V gene lost 3 bases and the J gene lost 5 bases, with 16 bases spanning the gap.

The chain joins TRBV6-1 to TRBJ1-1, with a tentative D call TRBD1 (6 bases). The germline gives CDR1 MNHNS, CDR2 SASEGT. The germline V and J ends were trimmed by 7 bases and 1 base, with 10 bases remaining between them. The CDR3 consists of 13 residues. For the CDR3, the DNA is TGTGCCAGCAAAAAGGGGGGGAACACTGAAGCTTTCTTT. Translated: CASKKGGNTEAFF.

This clone came up once. The rearrangement uses TRBV14 and TRBJ2-5; unclear D gene. From germline, CDR1 is SGHDN and CDR2 FVKESK. This CDR3 spans 15 amino acids. Between the trimmed V and J ends, which lost 1 base and 5 bases, there was a span of 14 bases. The CDR3 sequence is CASSQGNTPRETQYF. DNA of the CDR3: TGTGCCAGCAGCCAAGGGAACACCCCAAGGGAGACCCAGTACTTC.

The rearrangement uses TRBV2 and TRBJ1-5; weak D call: TRBD1 (5 bases). CDR3 size: 14 residues. V lost 7 bases to trimming and J lost 1 base, with 11 bases between them. Germline CDR1 SNHLY, CDR2 FYNNEI. CDR3 loop: CASNGGMSNQPQHF. The DNA for the CDR3 is TGTGCCAGCAATGGGGGGATGAGCAATCAGCCCCAGCATTTT. Full variable domain (rest looked up from reference TRBV2 and TRBJ1-5): EPEVTQTPSHQVTQMGQEVILRCVPISNHLYFYWYRQILGQKVEFLVSFYNNEISEKSEIFDDQFSVERPDGSNFTLKIRSTKLEDSAMYFCASNGGMSNQPQHFGDGTRLSIL.

The chain carries TRBV29-1 and TRBJ1-1; no firm D call. Trimming removed 4 bases from V and 0 bases from J, with 18 bases in between. CDR1 is SQVTM, CDR2 ANQGSEA, per germline. This CDR3 is 16 amino acids long. The CDR3 protein is CSVVWSGIGMNTEAFF. The CDR3 nucleotides are TGCAGCGTTGTATGGAGCGGCATTGGCATGAACACTGAAGCTTTCTTT.

This clone came up once. The chain links TRBV6-1 to TRBJ2-3; D is unclear. Germline CDR1 and CDR2: MNHNS and SASEGT. This CDR3 has 12 residues. Trimming took off 6 bases at V and 5 bases at J, with 9 bases between the two ends. CDR3 DNA: TGTGCCAGCAGCACCCTTCAAGATACGCAGTATTTT. Its translation is CASSTLQDTQYF.